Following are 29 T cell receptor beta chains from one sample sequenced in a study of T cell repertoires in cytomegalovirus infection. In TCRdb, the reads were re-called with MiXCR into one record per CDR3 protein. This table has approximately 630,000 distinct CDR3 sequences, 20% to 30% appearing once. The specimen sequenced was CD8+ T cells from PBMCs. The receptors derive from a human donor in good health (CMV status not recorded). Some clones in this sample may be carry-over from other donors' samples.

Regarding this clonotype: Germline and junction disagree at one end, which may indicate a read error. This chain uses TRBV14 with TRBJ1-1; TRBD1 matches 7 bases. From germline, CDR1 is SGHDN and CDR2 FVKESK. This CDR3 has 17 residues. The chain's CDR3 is CTSSQATGKVYWTEAFF. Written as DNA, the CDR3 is TGTACCAGCAGCCAAGCGACAGGGAAGGTGTATTGGACTGAAGCTTTCTTT.

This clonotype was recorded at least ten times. The CDR3 reads CASSLVGNYGYTF. The DNA for the CDR3 is TGTGCCAGCAGCTTGGTGGGAAACTATGGCTACACCTTC. This chain connects TRBV7-9 to TRBJ1-2; unclear D gene. CDR1 and CDR2 (germline): SEHNR, FQNEAQ (reference sequence). This CDR3 contains 13 residues. With 3 bases removed from V and 2 bases from J, the gap between germline ends came to 7 bases.

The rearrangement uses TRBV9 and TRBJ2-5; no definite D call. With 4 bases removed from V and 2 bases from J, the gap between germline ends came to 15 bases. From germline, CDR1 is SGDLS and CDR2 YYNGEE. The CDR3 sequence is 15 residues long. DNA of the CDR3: TGTGCCAGCAGCCCCCTCAATCGACGTCAAGAGACCCAGTACTTC. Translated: CASSPLNRRQETQYF. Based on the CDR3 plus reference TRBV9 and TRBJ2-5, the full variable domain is DSGVTQTPKHLITATGQRVTLRCSPRSGDLSVYWYQQSLDQGLQFLIQYYNGEERAKGNILERFSAQQFPDLHSELNLSSLELGDSALYFCASSPLNRRQETQYFGPGTRLLVL.

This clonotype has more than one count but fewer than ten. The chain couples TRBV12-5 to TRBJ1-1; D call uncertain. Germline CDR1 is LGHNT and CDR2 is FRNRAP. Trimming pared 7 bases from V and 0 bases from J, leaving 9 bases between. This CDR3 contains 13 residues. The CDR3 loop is CASVGRLNTEAFF. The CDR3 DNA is TGTGCTAGTGTGGGAAGGTTGAACACTGAAGCTTTCTTT.

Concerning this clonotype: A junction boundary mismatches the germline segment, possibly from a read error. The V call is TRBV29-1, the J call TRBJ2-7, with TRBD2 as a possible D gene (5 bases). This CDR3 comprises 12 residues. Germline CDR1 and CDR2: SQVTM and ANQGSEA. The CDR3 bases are TGCAGCATTGAGGGCAGGAACTACGAGCAGTACTTC. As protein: CSIEGRNYEQYF.

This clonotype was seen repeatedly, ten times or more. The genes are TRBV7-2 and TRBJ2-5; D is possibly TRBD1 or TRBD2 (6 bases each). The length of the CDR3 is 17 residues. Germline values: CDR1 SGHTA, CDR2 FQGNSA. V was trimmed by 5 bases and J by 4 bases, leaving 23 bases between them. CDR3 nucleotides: TGTGCCAGCAGCCACCTCGAAAGGATAGGGGGAGGAGAGACCCAGTACTTC. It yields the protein CASSHLERIGGGETQYF.

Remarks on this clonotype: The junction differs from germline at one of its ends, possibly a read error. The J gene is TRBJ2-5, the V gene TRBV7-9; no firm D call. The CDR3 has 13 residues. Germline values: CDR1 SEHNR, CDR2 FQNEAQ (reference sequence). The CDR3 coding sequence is TGTGCCAACAGCCAAGCCGGCGGAGAGACCCAGTACTTC. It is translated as CANSQAGGETQYF.

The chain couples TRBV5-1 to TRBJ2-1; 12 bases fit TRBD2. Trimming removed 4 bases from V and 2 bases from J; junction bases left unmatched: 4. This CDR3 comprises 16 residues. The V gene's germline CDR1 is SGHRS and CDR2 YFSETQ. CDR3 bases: TGCGCCAGCAGCGTCCTAGCGGGGGGGCCCTACAATGAGCAGTTCTTC. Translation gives CASSVLAGGPYNEQFF.

The CDR3 sequence is CSAANEKLFF. CDR3 in DNA: TGCAGCGCAGCTAATGAAAAACTGTTTTTT. This chain joins TRBV29-1 and TRBJ1-4, with D unclear. V lost 7 bases and J 3 bases, leaving 3 bases between the germline ends. Germline V gives CDR1 SQVTM, CDR2 ANQGSEA. This CDR3 is 10 amino acids long.

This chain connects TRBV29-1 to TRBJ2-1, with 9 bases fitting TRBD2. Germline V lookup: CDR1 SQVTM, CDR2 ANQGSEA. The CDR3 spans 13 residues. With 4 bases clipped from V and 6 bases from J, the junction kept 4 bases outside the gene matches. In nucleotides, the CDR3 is TGCAGCGTTGTCGGGACTAGCCCCAATGAGCAGTTCTTC. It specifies CSVVGTSPNEQFF.

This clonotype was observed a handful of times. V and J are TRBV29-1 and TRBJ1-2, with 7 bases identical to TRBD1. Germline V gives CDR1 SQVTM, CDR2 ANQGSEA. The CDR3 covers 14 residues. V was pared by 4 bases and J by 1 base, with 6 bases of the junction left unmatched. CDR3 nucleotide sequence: TGCAGCGTTGCCGACAGGGCGATTAACTATGGCTACACCTTC. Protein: CSVADRAINYGYTF.

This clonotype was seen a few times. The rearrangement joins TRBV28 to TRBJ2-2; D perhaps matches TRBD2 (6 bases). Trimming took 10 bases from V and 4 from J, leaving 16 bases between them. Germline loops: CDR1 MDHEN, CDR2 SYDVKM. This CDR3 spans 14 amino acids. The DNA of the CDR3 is TGTGCCACCAGGTGGAGGGCGGGCACCGGGGAGCTGTTTTTT. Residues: CATRWRAGTGELFF.

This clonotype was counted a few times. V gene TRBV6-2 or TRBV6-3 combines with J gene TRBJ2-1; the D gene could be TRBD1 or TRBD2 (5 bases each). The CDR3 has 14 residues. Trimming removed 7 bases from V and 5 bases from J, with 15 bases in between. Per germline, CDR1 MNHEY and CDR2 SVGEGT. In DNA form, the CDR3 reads TGTGCCAGCATAGCGTTGGGACGGGACAATGAGCAGTTCTTC. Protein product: CASIALGRDNEQFF.

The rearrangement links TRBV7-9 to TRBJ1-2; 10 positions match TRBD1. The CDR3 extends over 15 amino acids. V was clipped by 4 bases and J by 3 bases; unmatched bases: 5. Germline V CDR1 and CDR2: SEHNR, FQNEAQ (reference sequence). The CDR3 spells CASSSGQGGDYGYTF. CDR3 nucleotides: TGTGCCAGCAGCTCAGGACAGGGGGGAGACTATGGCTACACCTTC.

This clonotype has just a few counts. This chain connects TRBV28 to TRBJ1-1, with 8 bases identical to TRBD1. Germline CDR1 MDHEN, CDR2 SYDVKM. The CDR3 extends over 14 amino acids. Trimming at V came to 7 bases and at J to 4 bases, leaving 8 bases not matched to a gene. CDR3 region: CASNPTGVITEAFF. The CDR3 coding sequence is TGTGCCAGCAATCCGACAGGGGTTATCACTGAAGCTTTCTTT.

DNA for the CDR3: TGTGCCAGTCCAGGGGGTAACGTTCAGGACACTGAAGCTTTCTTT. This translates into CASPGGNVQDTEAFF. The rearrangement uses TRBV28 and TRBJ1-1, with 7 bases matching TRBD1. This CDR3 has 15 residues. Germline loops: CDR1 MDHEN, CDR2 SYDVKM. The trim removed 9 bases at V and 3 bases at J, leaving 13 bases unmatched.

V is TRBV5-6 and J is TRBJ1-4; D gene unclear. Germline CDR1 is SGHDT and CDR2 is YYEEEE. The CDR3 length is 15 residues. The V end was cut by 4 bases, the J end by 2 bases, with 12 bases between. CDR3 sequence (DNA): TGTGCCAGCAGCCCTTCGAGGAGGACTAATGAAAAACTGTTTTTT. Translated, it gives CASSPSRRTNEKLFF.

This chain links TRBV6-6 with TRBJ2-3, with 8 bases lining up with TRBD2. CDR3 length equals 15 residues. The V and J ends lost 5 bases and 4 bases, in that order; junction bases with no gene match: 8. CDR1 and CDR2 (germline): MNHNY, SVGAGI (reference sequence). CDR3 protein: CASSTSGGISDTQYF. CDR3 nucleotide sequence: TGTGCCAGCAGTACCAGCGGGGGAATCTCAGATACGCAGTATTTT.

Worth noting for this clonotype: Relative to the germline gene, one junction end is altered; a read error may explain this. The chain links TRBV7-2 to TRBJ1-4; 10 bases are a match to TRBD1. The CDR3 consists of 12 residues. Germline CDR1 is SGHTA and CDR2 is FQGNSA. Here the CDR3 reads CANSDRGPKLFF. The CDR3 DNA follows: TGTGCCAACAGCGACAGGGGGCCAAAACTGTTTTTT.

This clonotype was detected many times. The CDR3 reads CASSLGQGSLIQYF. The DNA of the CDR3 is TGTGCCAGCAGTTTGGGACAGGGATCTCTCATTCAGTACTTC. The rearrangement joins TRBV28 to TRBJ2-4; 9 nucleotides line up with TRBD1. This CDR3 comprises 14 residues. Germline V CDR1 and CDR2: MDHEN, SYDVKM. Trimming cost V 3 bases and J 9 bases; bases outside gene matches: 6.

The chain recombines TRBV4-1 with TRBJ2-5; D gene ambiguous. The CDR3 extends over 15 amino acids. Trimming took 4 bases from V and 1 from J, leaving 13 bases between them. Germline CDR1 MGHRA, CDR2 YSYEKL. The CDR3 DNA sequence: TGCGCCAGCAGCCCCCAAACAGACTCCCAAGAGACCCAGTACTTC. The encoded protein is CASSPQTDSQETQYF.

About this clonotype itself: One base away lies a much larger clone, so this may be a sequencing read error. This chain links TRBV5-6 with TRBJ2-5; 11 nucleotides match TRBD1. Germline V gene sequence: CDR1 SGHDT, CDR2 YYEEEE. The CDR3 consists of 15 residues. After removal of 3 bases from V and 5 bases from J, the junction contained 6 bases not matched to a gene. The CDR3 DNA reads TGTGCCAGCAGCTGGACAGGGGGCGCGGGGGAGACCCAGTACTTC. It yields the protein CASSWTGGAGETQYF.

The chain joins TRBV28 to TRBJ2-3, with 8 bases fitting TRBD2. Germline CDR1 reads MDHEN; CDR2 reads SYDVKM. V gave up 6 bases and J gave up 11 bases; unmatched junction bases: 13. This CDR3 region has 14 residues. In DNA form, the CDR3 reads TGTGCCAGCAGCTTCACCGCATGGGCGGGGGGGCAGTATTTT. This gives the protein CASSFTAWAGGQYF.

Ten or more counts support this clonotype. The CDR3: CASAGTGTDTQYF. CDR3 DNA: TGTGCCAGTGCCGGGACAGGGACAGATACGCAGTATTTT. V usage is TRBV6-2 or TRBV6-3 and J usage is TRBJ2-3; 9 positions match TRBD1. This CDR3 has 13 residues. Germline CDR1 reads MNHEY; CDR2 reads SVGEGT. V was clipped by 9 bases and J by 3 bases; unmatched bases: 4.

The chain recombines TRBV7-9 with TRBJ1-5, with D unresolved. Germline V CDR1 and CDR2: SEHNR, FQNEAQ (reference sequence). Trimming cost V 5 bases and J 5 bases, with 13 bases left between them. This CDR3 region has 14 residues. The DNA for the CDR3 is TGTGCCAGCAGCACGGACGAGGCGGATCAGCCCCAGCATTTT. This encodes CASSTDEADQPQHF.

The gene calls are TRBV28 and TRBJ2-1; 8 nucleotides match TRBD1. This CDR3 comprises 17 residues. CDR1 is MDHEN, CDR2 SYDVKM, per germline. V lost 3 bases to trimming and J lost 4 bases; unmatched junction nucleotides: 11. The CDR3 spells CASSLGLGTGDYNEQFF. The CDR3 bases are TGTGCCAGCAGTTTGGGACTTGGGACAGGAGATTACAATGAGCAGTTCTTC.

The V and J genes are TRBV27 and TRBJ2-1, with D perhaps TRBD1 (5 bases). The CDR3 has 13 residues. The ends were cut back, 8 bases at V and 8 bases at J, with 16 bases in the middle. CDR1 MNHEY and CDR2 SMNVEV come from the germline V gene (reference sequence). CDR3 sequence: CASGYGTGDEQFF. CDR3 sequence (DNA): TGTGCCAGCGGGTACGGTACAGGTGATGAGCAGTTCTTC.

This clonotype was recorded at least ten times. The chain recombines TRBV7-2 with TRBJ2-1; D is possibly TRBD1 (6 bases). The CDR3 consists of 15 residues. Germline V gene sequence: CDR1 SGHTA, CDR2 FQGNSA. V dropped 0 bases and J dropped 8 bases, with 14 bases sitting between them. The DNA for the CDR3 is TGTGCCAGCAGCTTAGCGTTTGGGACATGGGATGAGCAGTTCTTC. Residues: CASSLAFGTWDEQFF.

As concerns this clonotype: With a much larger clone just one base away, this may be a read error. The CDR3 coding sequence is TGTGCCGGCAGTTCCGAAGTTGACATCTACAATGAGCAGTTCTTC. This sequence encodes CAGSSEVDIYNEQFF. This rearrangement joins TRBV27 to TRBJ2-1; D gene ambiguous. The germline CDR1 and CDR2 sequences are MNHEY and SMNVEV (reference sequence). There are 15 residues in the CDR3.